The T cell receptor (beta chain) under discussion was sequenced for a study of blood T cell repertoires in COVID-19. About the research overall: The United States, Italy and Spain provided the acute and convalescent COVID-19 samples. From T cells, B-cell-depleted T cells, or PBMCs came the material, which was cDNA or gDNA.

The CDR3 is made up of 18 amino acids. Authors' data handling: Estimated nucleated cell counts came from reference gene primer amplification. The table came from immunoSEQ multiplex PCR; TCRdb's copy has only in-frame clones and leaves some out. D and trimming come from the DNA, and the V and J calls and clone size come from that table. Among approximately 130,000 clones, around 83% were seen once, and the ten largest hold around 4.1%. This clonotype was sampled from a human donor in a cohort sampled during active COVID-19. This chain links TRBV21-1 with TRBJ2-7; TRBD2 is taken as the D call from the table, unchecked against the DNA. TRBV21-1 is classified as a pseudogene. The specimen was peripheral blood. The DNA of the CDR3 is TGTGCCAGCAGCAATACCTTCCGGGGGGGGAGGCCTACCTACGAGCAGTACGTC. Its protein product is CASSNTFRGGRPTYEQYV.